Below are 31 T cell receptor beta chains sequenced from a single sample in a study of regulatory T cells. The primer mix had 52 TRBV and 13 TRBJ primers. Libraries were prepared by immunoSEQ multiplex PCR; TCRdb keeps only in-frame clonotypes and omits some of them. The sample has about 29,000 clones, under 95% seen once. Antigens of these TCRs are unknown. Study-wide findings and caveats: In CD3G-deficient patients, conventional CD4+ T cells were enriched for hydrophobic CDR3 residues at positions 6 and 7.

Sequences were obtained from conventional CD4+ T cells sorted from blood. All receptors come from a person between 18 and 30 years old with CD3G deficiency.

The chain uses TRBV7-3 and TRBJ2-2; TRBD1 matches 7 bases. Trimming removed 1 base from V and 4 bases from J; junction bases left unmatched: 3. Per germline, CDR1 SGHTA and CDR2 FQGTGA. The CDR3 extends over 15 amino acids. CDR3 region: CASSLNRGGTGELFF. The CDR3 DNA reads TGTGCCAGCAGCTTAAACAGGGGTGGCACCGGGGAGCTGTTTTTT.

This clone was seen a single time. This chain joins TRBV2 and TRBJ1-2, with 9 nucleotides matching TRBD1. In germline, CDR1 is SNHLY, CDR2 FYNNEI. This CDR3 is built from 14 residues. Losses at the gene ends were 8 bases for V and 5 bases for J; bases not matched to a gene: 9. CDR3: CASGGQGTLYGYTF. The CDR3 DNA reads TGTGCCAGCGGGGGACAGGGAACCTTATATGGCTACACCTTC.

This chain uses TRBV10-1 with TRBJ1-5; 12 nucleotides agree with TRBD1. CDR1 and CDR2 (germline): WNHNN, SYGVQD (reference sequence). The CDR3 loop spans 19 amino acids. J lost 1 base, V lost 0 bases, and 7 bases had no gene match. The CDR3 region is CASSESRGQGAPSNQPQHF. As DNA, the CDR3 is TGCGCCAGCAGTGAGTCGAGGGGACAGGGGGCGCCGAGCAATCAGCCCCAGCATTTT.

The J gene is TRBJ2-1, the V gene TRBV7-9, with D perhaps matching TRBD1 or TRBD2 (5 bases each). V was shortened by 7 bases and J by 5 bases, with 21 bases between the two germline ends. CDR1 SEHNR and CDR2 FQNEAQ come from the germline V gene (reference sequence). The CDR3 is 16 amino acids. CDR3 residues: CASIEGRFTGNNEQFF. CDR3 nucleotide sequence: TGTGCCAGCATCGAGGGGCGGTTCACGGGGAACAATGAGCAGTTCTTC. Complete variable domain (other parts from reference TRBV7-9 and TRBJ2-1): DTGVSQNPRHKITKRGQNVTFRCDPISEHNRLYWYRQTLGQGPEFLTYFQNEAQLEKSRLLSDRFSAERPKGSFSTLEIQRTEQGDSAMYLCASIEGRFTGNNEQFFGPGTRLTVL.

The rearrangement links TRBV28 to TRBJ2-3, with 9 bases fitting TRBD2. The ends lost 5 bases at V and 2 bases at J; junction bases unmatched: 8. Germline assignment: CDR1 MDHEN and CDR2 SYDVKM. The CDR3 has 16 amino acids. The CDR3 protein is CASSHTLAGLTDTQYF. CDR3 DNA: TGTGCCAGCAGTCACACACTAGCGGGTCTCACAGATACGCAGTATTTT.

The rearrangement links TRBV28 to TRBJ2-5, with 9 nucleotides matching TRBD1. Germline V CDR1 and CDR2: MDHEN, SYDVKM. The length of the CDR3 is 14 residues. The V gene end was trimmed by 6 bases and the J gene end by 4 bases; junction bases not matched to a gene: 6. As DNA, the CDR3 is TGTGCCAGCAGCGGGGACAGGGTTAGAGAGACCCAGTACTTC. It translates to CASSGDRVRETQYF.

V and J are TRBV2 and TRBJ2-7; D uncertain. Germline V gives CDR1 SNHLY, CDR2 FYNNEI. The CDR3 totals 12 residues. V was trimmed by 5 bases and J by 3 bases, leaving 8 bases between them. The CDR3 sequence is CASSRWGYEQYF. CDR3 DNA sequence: TGTGCCAGCAGTCGGTGGGGCTACGAGCAGTACTTC. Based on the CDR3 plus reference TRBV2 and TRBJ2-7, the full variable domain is EPEVTQTPSHQVTQMGQEVILRCVPISNHLYFYWYRQILGQKVEFLVSFYNNEISEKSEIFDDQFSVERPDGSNFTLKIRSTKLEDSAMYFCASSRWGYEQYFGPGTRLTVT.

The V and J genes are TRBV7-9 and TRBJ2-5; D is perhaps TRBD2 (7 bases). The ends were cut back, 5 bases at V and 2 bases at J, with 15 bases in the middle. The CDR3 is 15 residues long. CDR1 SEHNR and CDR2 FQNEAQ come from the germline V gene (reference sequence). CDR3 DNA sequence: TGTGCCAGCAGCAGGGGAGGGGGGCTTCAAGAGACCCAGTACTTC. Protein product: CASSRGGGLQETQYF.

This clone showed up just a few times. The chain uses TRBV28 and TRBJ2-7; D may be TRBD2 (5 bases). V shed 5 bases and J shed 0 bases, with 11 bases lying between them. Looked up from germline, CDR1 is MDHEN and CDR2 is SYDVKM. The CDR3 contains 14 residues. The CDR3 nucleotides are TGTGCCAGCAGTGGAGGCGTCAGCTCCTACGAGCAGTACTTC. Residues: CASSGGVSSYEQYF. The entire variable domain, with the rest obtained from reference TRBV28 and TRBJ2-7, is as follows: DVKVTQSSRYLVKRTGEKVFLECVQDMDHENMFWYRQDPGLGLRLIYFSYDVKMKEKGDIPEGYSVSREKKERFSLILESASTNQTSMYLCASSGGVSSYEQYFGPGTRLTVT.

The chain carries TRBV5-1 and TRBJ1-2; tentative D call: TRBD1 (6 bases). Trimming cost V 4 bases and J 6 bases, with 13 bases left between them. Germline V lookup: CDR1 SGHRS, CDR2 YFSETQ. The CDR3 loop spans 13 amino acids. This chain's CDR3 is CASSRGGQDGYTF. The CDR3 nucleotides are TGCGCCAGCAGCCGGGGGGGCCAGGATGGCTACACCTTC.

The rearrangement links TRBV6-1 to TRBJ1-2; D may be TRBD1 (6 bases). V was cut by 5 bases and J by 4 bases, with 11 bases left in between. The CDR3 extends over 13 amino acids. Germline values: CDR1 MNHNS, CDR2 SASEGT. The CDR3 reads CASSQQGSYGYTF. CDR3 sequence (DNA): TGTGCCAGCAGTCAACAGGGATCCTATGGCTACACCTTC.

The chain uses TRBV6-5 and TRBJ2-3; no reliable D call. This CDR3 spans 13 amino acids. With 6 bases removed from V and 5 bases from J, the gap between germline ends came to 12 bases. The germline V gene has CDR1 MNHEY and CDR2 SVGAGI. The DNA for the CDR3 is TGTGCCAGCAGGGGATGGGTGGGAGATACGCAGTATTTT. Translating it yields CASRGWVGDTQYF.

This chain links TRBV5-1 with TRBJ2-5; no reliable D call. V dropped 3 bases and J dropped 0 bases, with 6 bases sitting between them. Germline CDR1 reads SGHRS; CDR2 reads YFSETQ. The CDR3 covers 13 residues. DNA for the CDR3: TGCGCCAGCAGCTGGGGTGACCAAGAGACCCAGTACTTC. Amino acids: CASSWGDQETQYF. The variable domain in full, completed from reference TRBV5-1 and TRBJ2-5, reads KAGVTQTPRYLIKTRGQQVTLSCSPISGHRSVSWYQQTPGQGLQFLFEYFSETQRNKGNFPGRFSGRQFSNSRSEMNVSTLELGDSALYLCASSWGDQETQYFGPGTRLLVL.

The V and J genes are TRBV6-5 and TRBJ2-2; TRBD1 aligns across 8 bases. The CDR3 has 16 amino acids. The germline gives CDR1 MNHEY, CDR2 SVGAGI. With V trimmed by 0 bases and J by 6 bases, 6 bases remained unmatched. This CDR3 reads CASSYSDRGPPGELFF. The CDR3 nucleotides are TGTGCCAGCAGTTACTCCGACAGGGGACCTCCCGGGGAGCTGTTTTTT.

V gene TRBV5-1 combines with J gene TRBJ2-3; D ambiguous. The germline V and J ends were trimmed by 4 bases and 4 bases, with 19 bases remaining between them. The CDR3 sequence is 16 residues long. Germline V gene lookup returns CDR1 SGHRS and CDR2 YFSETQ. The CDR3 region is CASSPPARVQADTQYF. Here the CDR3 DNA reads TGCGCCAGCAGCCCCCCGGCAAGAGTTCAGGCAGATACGCAGTATTTT. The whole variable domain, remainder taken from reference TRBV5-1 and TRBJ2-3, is KAGVTQTPRYLIKTRGQQVTLSCSPISGHRSVSWYQQTPGQGLQFLFEYFSETQRNKGNFPGRFSGRQFSNSRSEMNVSTLELGDSALYLCASSPPARVQADTQYFGPGTRLTVL.

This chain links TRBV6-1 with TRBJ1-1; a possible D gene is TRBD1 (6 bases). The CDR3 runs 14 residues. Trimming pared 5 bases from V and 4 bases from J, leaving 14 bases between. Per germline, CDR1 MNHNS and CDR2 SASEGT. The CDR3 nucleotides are TGTGCCAGCAGTCCCGGGACAATGGCCACTGAAGCTTTCTTT. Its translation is CASSPGTMATEAFF.

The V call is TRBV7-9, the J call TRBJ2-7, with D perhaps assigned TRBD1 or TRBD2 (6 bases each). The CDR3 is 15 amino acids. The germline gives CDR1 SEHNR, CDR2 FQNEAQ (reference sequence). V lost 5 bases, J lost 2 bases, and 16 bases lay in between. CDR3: CASSRGRGEAYEQYF. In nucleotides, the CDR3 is TGTGCCAGCAGCAGGGGGAGAGGGGAGGCCTACGAGCAGTACTTC.

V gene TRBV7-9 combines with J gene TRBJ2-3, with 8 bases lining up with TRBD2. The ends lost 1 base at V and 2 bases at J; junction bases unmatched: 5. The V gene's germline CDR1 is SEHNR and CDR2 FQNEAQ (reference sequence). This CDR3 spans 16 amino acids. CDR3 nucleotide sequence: TGTGCCAGCAGCTTAGGCGTTAGCGGGACCACAGATACGCAGTATTTT. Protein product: CASSLGVSGTTDTQYF.

The CDR3 reads CASSHPQGSCTDTQYF. CDR3 coding DNA: TGTGCCAGCAGCCACCCCCAGGGAAGTTGCACAGATACGCAGTATTTT. This rearrangement joins TRBV21-1 to TRBJ2-3; TRBD1, as called in the table, went unchecked against the DNA. TRBV21-1 is a recognized pseudogene. The CDR3 is 16 residues long.

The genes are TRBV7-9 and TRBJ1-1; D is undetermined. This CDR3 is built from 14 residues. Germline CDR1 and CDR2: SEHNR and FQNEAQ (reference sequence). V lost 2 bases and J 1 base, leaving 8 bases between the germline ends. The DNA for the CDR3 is TGTGCCAGCAGCTTATCTCGGGGGAACACTGAAGCTTTCTTT. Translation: CASSLSRGNTEAFF.

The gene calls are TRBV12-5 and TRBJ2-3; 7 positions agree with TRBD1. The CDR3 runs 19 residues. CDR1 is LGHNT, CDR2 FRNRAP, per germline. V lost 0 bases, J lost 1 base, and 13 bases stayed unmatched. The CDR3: CASGLVPLFRGYGTDTQYF. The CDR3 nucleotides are TGTGCTAGTGGTTTGGTACCCCTCTTCAGGGGGTACGGCACAGATACGCAGTATTTT.

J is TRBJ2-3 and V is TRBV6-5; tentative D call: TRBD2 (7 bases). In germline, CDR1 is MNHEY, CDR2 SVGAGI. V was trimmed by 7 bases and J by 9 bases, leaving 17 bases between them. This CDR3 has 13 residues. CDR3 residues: CASTDRRGGTQYF. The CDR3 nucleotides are TGTGCCAGCACCGACCGGAGGGGGGGAACGCAGTATTTT.

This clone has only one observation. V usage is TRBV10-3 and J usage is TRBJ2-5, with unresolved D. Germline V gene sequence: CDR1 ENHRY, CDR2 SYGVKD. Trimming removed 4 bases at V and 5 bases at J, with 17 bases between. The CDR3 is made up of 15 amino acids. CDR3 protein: CAISGMGARWETQYF. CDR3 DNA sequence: TGTGCCATCAGTGGGATGGGCGCTAGGTGGGAGACCCAGTACTTC.

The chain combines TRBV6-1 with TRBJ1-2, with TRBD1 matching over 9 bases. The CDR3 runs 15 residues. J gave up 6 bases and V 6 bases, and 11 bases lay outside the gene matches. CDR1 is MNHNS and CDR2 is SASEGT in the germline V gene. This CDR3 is CASSPVGQGRHGYTF. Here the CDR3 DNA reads TGTGCCAGCAGCCCCGTGGGACAGGGAAGACATGGCTACACCTTC.

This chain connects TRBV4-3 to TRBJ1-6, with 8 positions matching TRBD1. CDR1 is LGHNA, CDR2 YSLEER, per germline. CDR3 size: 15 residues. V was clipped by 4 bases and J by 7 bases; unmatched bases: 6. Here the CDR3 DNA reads TGCGCCAGCAGCCGGACAGGGAGGGACAATTCACCCCTCCACTTT. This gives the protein CASSRTGRDNSPLHF.

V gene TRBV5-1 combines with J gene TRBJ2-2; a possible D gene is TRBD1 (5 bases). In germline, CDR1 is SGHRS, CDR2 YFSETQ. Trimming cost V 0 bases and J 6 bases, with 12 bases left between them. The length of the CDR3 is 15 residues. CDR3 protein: CASSLETVAAGELFF. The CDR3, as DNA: TGCGCCAGCAGCTTGGAGACAGTAGCAGCCGGGGAGCTGTTTTTT.

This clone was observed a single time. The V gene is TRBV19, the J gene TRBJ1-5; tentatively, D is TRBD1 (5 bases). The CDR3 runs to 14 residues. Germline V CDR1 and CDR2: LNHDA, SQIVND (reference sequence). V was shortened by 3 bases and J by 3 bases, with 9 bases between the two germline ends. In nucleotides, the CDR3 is TGTGCCAGTAGTATGGGGGGGTTCAATCAGCCCCAGCATTTT. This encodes CASSMGGFNQPQHF.

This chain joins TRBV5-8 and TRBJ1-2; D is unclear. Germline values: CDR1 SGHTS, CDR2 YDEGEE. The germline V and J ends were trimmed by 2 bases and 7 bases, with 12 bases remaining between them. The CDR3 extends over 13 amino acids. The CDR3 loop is CASSLQWVGGYTF. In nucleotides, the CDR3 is TGTGCCAGCAGCTTACAATGGGTTGGTGGCTACACCTTC.

The CDR3 sequence: CASSLQGSSGANVLTF. In DNA, the CDR3 is TGTGCCAGCAGTTTGCAGGGAAGCTCTGGGGCCAACGTCCTGACTTTC. The gene calls are TRBV28 and TRBJ2-6, with a tentative D call TRBD1 (5 bases). The V and J ends lost 3 bases and 0 bases respectively, with 9 bases between them. This CDR3 has 16 amino acids. Germline V gene lookup returns CDR1 MDHEN and CDR2 SYDVKM.

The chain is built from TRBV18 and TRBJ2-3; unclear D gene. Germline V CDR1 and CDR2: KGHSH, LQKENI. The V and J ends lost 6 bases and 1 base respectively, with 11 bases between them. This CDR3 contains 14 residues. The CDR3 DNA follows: TGTGCCAGCTCCCAACAGACCCGCACAGATACGCAGTATTTT. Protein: CASSQQTRTDTQYF.

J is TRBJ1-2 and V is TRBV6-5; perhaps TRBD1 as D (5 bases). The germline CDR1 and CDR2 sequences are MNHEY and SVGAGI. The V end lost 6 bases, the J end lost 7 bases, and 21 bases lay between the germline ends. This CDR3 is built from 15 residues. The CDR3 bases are TGTGCCAGCAGGCTCCGGGACGGGGCATTTGGTGGCTACACCTTC. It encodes CASRLRDGAFGGYTF.